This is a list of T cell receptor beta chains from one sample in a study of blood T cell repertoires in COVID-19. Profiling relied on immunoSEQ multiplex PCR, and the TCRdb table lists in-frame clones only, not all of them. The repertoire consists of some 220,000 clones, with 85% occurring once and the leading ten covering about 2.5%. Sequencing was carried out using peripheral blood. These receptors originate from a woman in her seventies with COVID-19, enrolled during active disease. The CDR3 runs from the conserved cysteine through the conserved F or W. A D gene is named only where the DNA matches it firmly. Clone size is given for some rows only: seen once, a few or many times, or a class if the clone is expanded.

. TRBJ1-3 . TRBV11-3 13 CASSLGVGNTIYF TGTGCCAGCAGCTTAGGAGTAGGAAACACCATATATTTT
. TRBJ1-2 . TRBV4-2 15 CASSQDRRQLYGYTF TGTGCCAGCAGCCAAGATAGGCGACAGCTCTATGGCTACACCTTC
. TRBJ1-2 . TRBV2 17 CASRDRQGSEINYGYTF TGTGCCAGCAGGGATCGACAAGGTTCGGAAATTAACTATGGCTACACCTTC
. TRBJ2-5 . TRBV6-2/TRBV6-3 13 CASSYIPGGAQYF TGTGCCAGCAGTTATATCCCCGGGGGAGCCCAGTACTTC
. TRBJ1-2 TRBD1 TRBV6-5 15 CASSYRDRVNYGYTF TGTGCCAGCAGTTATAGGGACAGGGTGAACTATGGCTACACCTTC
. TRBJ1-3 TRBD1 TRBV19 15 CASSADRESGNTIYF TGTGCCAGTAGTGCGGACAGGGAATCGGGAAACACCATATATTTT
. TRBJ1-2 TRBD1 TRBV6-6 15 CASSQEATGVYGYTF TGTGCCAGCAGTCAAGAAGCTACAGGGGTCTATGGCTACACCTTC
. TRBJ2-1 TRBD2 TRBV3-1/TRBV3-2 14 CASSWLAGGYEQFF TGTGCCAGCAGCTGGCTAGCGGGAGGGTATGAGCAGTTCTTC
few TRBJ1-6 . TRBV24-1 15 CATSDLSGDNSPLHF TGTGCCACCAGTGATTTGTCGGGGGACAATTCACCCCTCCACTTT
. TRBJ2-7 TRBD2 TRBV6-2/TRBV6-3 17 CASSYPRGAGNLYEQYF TGTGCCAGCAGTTACCCCCGGGGAGCGGGGAATCTCTACGAGCAGTACTTC
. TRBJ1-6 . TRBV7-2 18 CASSLDLAGSMNGSPLHF TGTGCCAGCAGCTTAGATTTGGCAGGTTCGATGAACGGTTCACCCCTCCACTTT
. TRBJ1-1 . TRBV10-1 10 CASLGSEAFF TGCGCCAGCCTAGGATCTGAAGCTTTCTTT
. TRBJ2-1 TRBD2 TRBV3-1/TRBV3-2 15 CASSQDSTGAGEQFF TGTGCCAGCAGCCAAGATTCTACGGGAGCGGGAGAGCAGTTCTTC
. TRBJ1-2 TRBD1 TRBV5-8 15 CASSLGQGARYGYTF TGTGCCAGCAGCCTGGGACAGGGGGCCCGCTATGGCTACACCTTC
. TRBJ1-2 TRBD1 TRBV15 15 CATSRAQDRLRGYTF TGTGCCACCAGCAGGGCTCAGGACAGGCTCCGTGGCTACACCTTC
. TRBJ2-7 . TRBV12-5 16 CASGLARTADSDEQYF TGTGCTAGTGGTTTGGCCCGGACAGCGGATAGCGACGAGCAGTACTTC
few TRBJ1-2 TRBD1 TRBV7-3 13 CASSLYRGDGYTF TGTGCCAGCAGCTTGTACAGGGGAGATGGCTACACCTTC
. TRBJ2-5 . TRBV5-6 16 CASRPATRGPQETQYF TGTGCCAGCAGGCCAGCGACTAGGGGCCCACAAGAGACCCAGTACTTC
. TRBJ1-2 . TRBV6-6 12 CASSYGGEGYTF TGTGCCAGCAGTTACGGAGGGGAAGGCTACACCTTC
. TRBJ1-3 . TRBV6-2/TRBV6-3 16 CASSYSSGIRGNTIYF TGTGCCAGCAGTTACTCGTCGGGGATAAGAGGAAACACCATATATTTT
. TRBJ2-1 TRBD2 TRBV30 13 CAWRGTSGREMFF TGTGCCTGGAGGGGAACTAGCGGGAGGGAAATGTTCTTC
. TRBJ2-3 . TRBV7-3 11 CASSNTDTQYF TGTGCCAGCAGTAATACAGATACGCAGTATTTT
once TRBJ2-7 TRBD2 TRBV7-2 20 CASSLALGLAGLGGDYEQYF TGTGCCAGCAGCTTAGCGCTTGGACTAGCGGGATTGGGGGGAGACTACGAGCAGTACTTC
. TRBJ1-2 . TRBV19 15 CASTTRTHANYGYTF TGTGCCAGTACCACTCGGACACACGCTAACTATGGCTACACCTTC
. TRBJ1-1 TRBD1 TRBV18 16 CASSPYGQGTYTEAFF TGTGCCAGCTCACCATACGGACAGGGTACGTACACTGAAGCTTTCTTT
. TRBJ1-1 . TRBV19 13 CASKRGPNTEAFF TGTGCCAGTAAAAGAGGGCCGAACACTGAAGCTTTCTTT
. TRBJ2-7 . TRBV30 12 CAWSVTSYEQYF TGTGCCTGGAGTGTTACCAGCTACGAGCAGTACTTC
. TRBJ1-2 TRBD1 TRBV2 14 CASSEEGQGDGYTF TGTGCCAGCAGTGAAGAGGGACAGGGCGATGGCTACACCTTC
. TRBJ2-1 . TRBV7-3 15 CASSLTGGSYNEQFF TGTGCCAGCAGCTTAACAGGGGGCTCCTACAATGAGCAGTTCTTC
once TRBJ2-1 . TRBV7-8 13 CASSLIGFNEQFF TGTGCCAGCAGCTTGATCGGGTTCAATGAGCAGTTCTTC
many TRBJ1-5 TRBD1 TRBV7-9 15 CASSRGQGAFQPQHF TGTGCCAGCAGCCGGGGACAGGGGGCTTTCCAGCCCCAGCATTTT
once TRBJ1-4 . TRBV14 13 CASSQRVGEKLFF TGTGCCAGCAGCCAACGGGTTGGGGAAAAACTGTTTTTT
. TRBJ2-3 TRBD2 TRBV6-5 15 CASRGAGLGTDTQYF TGTGCCAGCAGAGGAGCGGGGTTGGGCACAGATACGCAGTATTTT
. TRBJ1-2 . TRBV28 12 CASSLSLDGYTF TGTGCCAGCAGTTTAAGCCTAGACGGCTACACCTTC
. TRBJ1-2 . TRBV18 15 CASSPDPLANYGYTF TGTGCCAGCTCACCAGACCCTCTAGCTAACTATGGCTACACCTTC
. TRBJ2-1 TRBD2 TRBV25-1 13 CATSGRSYNEQFF TGTGCCACTAGCGGGAGGTCCTACAATGAGCAGTTCTTC
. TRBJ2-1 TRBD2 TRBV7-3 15 CASSFVLAGGGEQFF TGTGCCAGCAGCTTTGTACTAGCGGGAGGGGGAGAGCAGTTCTTC
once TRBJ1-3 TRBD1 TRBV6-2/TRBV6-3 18 CASSPHPGQGRRGNTIYF TGTGCCAGCAGCCCCCATCCGGGACAGGGCAGACGCGGAAACACCATATATTTT
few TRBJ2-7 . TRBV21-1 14 CASSISSATYEQYF TGTGCCAGCAGCATTTCTAGCGCAACCTACGAGCAGTACTTC
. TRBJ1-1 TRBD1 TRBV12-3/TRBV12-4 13 CASQTGYDTEAFF TGTGCCAGCCAGACAGGGTATGACACTGAAGCTTTCTTT
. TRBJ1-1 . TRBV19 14 CASSITGGGTEAFF TGTGCCAGTAGTATAACCGGGGGAGGGACTGAAGCTTTCTTT
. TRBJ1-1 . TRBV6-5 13 CASTIPGNTEAFF TGTGCCAGCACCATACCCGGGAACACTGAAGCTTTCTTT
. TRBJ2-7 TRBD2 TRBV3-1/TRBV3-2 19 CASSDRGRGAGESPYEQYF TGTGCCAGCAGTGACAGAGGGAGGGGAGCGGGAGAGAGCCCCTACGAGCAGTACTTC
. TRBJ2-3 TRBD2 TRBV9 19 CASSDSGLAGGLSTDTQYF TGTGCCAGCAGCGACTCGGGACTAGCGGGGGGACTTAGCACAGATACGCAGTATTTT
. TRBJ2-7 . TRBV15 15 CATSRARAGSYEQYF TGTGCCACCAGCAGAGCGCGGGCAGGTAGCTACGAGCAGTACTTC
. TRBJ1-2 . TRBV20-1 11 CSASTDDGYTF TGCAGTGCTAGCACAGACGATGGCTACACCTTC
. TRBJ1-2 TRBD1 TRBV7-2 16 CASSLGGSGQGAGYTF TGTGCCAGCAGCTTAGGAGGATCGGGACAGGGTGCCGGCTACACCTTC
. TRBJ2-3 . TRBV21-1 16 CASSKEVSGKSDTQYF TGTGCCAGCAGCAAAGAGGTGAGCGGGAAGTCAGATACGCAGTATTTT